Following are 29 T cell receptor beta chains from one sample sequenced in a study of CD8 T cells in ankylosing spondylitis. Findings and caveats of the study: A TCR beta motif of several highly homologous variants seemed to mark ankylosing spondylitis blood.

TCRdb re-called the 5' RACE reads with MiXCR, one entry per CDR3 protein. The top ten clones hold about a fifth of a sample with under 850,000 distinct CDR3 sequences, under 20% of them seen once. No antigens are known for them. The specimen sequenced was blood, either unsorted or a sorted T cell fraction (not recorded which). The source is a male donor with ankylosing spondylitis.

This clonotype came up a few times. This rearrangement joins TRBV27 to TRBJ2-7, with D tentatively TRBD2 (5 bases). V shed 2 bases and J shed 2 bases, with 13 bases lying between them. This CDR3 has 15 amino acids. Germline values: CDR1 MNHEY, CDR2 SMNVEV (reference sequence). The CDR3 is CASSLGSSKAYEQYF. The CDR3 bases are TGTGCCAGCAGTTTAGGGAGTAGTAAAGCCTACGAGCAGTACTTC.

This rearrangement joins TRBV19 to TRBJ2-3; D remains unclear. From germline, CDR1 is LNHDA and CDR2 SQIVND (reference sequence). With 5 bases removed from V and 2 bases from J, the gap between germline ends came to 8 bases. The CDR3 has 13 amino acids. CDR3 in amino acids: CASSRPNTDTQYF. As DNA, the CDR3 is TGTGCCAGTAGTCGACCCAACACAGATACGCAGTATTTT.

The gene calls are TRBV5-1 and TRBJ2-3; no reliable D call. The germline V gene has CDR1 SGHRS and CDR2 YFSETQ. Trimming took 1 base from V and 4 from J, leaving 13 bases between them. This CDR3 has 15 amino acids. CDR3 DNA: TGCGCCAGCAGCTTGAGAGGCCTTGGGGCAGATACGCAGTATTTT. Its protein is CASSLRGLGADTQYF.

The J gene is TRBJ1-1, the V gene TRBV27; possibly TRBD1 for D (5 bases). This CDR3 contains 16 residues. V was pared by 2 bases and J by 4 bases, with 17 bases between. Germline CDR1 is MNHEY and CDR2 is SMNVEV (reference sequence). In nucleotides, the CDR3 is TGTGCCAGCAGTTTAGGGCCAGGGTACCAGGGCACTGAAGCTTTCTTT. Translating gives CASSLGPGYQGTEAFF.

This clonotype has just a few counts. The J gene is TRBJ2-1, the V gene TRBV24-1, with TRBD2 matching 9 bases. The CDR3 runs 17 residues. Per germline, CDR1 KGHDR and CDR2 SFDVKD. V lost 4 bases, J lost 0 bases, and 6 bases stayed unmatched. The CDR3 reads CATSEPLAGSSYNEQFF. The CDR3 DNA follows: TGTGCCACCAGTGAGCCGCTAGCGGGGAGCTCCTACAATGAGCAGTTCTTC.

The chain has TRBV7-9 and TRBJ2-1; 7 positions match TRBD2. Germline V gene lookup returns CDR1 SEHNR and CDR2 FQNEAQ (reference sequence). V lost 9 bases to trimming and J lost 4 bases; unmatched junction nucleotides: 12. The length of the CDR3 is 15 residues. This CDR3 reads CASPSGIDIYNEQFF. The CDR3 nucleotides read TGTGCCAGTCCCAGCGGGATTGACATATACAATGAGCAGTTCTTC.

This clonotype was recorded a few times. J is TRBJ1-1 and V is TRBV20-1, with 7 bases identical to TRBD1. With V trimmed by 5 bases and J by 1 base, 7 bases remained unmatched. Per the germline V gene, CDR1 is DFQATT and CDR2 is SNEGSKA (reference sequence). This CDR3 is built from 14 residues. In DNA, the CDR3 is TGCAGTGCTCTCCGGACAGGCCCGAACACTGAAGCTTTCTTT. Translated, it gives CSALRTGPNTEAFF.

V is TRBV12-3 or TRBV12-4 and J is TRBJ2-7; D might be TRBD1 (6 bases). This CDR3 region has 14 residues. The ends were cut back, 0 bases at V and 3 bases at J, with 9 bases in the middle. In nucleotides, the CDR3 is TGTGCCAGCAGTTTAGCCAGGGGCCTCTACGAGCAGTACTTC. As protein: CASSLARGLYEQYF.

CDR3 region: CSARQVNTEAFF. As DNA, the CDR3 is TGCAGTGCGAGACAGGTGAACACTGAAGCTTTCTTT. The chain is built from TRBV20-1 and TRBJ1-1; D perhaps matches TRBD1 (6 bases). This CDR3 region has 12 residues. V lost 6 bases and J lost 0, with 8 bases in between. Germline V gene lookup returns CDR1 DFQATT and CDR2 SNEGSKA (reference sequence).

In its sample, this clonotype was seen many times. This chain uses TRBV10-3 with TRBJ1-1; D is unclear. Germline-derived CDR1 and CDR2 are ENHRY and SYGVKD. The CDR3 is 13 amino acids. The V and J ends lost 10 bases and 2 bases respectively, with 14 bases between them. The DNA for the CDR3 is TGTGCCACCCGAACGGCCCTCAACACTGAAGCTTTCTTT. This sequence encodes CATRTALNTEAFF.

This clonotype turned up a few times. CDR3 protein: CASSLGRVGQVSGSSSGELFF. The CDR3 coding sequence is TGTGCCAGCAGCTTAGGACGGGTCGGCCAAGTAAGCGGGAGTTCCTCCGGGGAGCTGTTTTTT. V and J are TRBV11-1 and TRBJ2-2; 8 bases are shared with TRBD2. Trimming cost V 1 base and J 6 bases; bases outside gene matches: 22. The CDR3 totals 21 residues. Germline CDR1 and CDR2: SGHAT and FQDESV (reference sequence).

This clonotype was counted at least ten times. CDR3 residues: CASSLSGQGSYEQYF. The CDR3 region has the DNA TGTGCCAGCAGTTTATCGGGACAGGGTTCCTACGAGCAGTACTTC. The genes are TRBV28 and TRBJ2-7; TRBD1 matches 9 bases. Germline loops: CDR1 MDHEN, CDR2 SYDVKM. J was trimmed by 1 base and V by 1 base; bases with no gene match: 2. The CDR3 has 15 amino acids.

This clonotype was counted only a few times. The chain is built from TRBV28 and TRBJ2-1; TRBD2 matches at 13 bases. J lost 5 bases, V lost 7 bases, and 2 bases had no gene match. Germline V gene sequence: CDR1 MDHEN, CDR2 SYDVKM. This CDR3 has 14 residues. The CDR3 nucleotides are TGTGCCAGCACACTAGCGGGAGGGCACAATGAGCAGTTCTTC. The encoded protein is CASTLAGGHNEQFF.

The chain has TRBV12-3 or TRBV12-4 and TRBJ2-4, with D perhaps matching TRBD2 (5 bases). CDR3 length: 14 amino acids. Trimming took off 7 bases at V and 0 bases at J, with 10 bases between the two ends. The CDR3, as DNA: TGTGCCAGCACCTTCGGACTAGCCAAAAACATTCAGTACTTC. Amino acid sequence: CASTFGLAKNIQYF.

The rearrangement links TRBV15 to TRBJ1-1; D gene uncertain. The V gene lost 0 bases and the J gene lost 10 bases, with 15 bases spanning the gap. The germline V gene encodes CDR1 LNHNV and CDR2 YYDKDF (reference sequence). The CDR3 runs to 14 residues. The DNA for the CDR3 is TGTGCCACCAGCAGAGATCTGGCGATGGCGCTAGCTTTCTTT. Translating gives CATSRDLAMALAFF.

This clonotype came up a few times. This chain uses TRBV7-8 with TRBJ2-3, with a tentative D call TRBD2 (6 bases). The CDR3 has 16 residues. The V gene lost 3 bases and the J gene lost 2 bases, with 15 bases spanning the gap. Germline values: CDR1 SGHVS, CDR2 FQNEAQ. The CDR3 DNA reads as TGTGCCAGCAGCTTCTTGTGGGGGGAGAACACAGATACGCAGTATTTT. It encodes CASSFLWGENTDTQYF.

In this sample, this clonotype turned up many times. The V gene is TRBV29-1, the J gene TRBJ1-1, with 9 bases aligning to TRBD1. J gave up 0 bases and V 5 bases, and 7 bases lay outside the gene matches. The germline V gene has CDR1 SQVTM and CDR2 ANQGSEA. The CDR3 has 15 amino acids. As DNA, the CDR3 is TGCAGCGTTAATCGACAGGGGGGTTTGAACACTGAAGCTTTCTTT. It yields the protein CSVNRQGGLNTEAFF.

The rearrangement uses TRBV20-1 and TRBJ2-1; 9 bases agree with TRBD2. The CDR3 is 17 amino acids. With 1 base clipped from V and 0 bases from J, the junction kept 7 bases outside the gene matches. Germline lookup yields CDR1 DFQATT and CDR2 SNEGSKA (reference sequence). The CDR3 loop reads CSARVASGASSYNEQFF. For the CDR3, the DNA is TGCAGTGCTAGAGTCGCTAGCGGGGCGAGCTCCTACAATGAGCAGTTCTTC.

The rearrangement links TRBV20-1 to TRBJ2-3; 10 bases agree with TRBD2. The CDR3 covers 14 residues. V dropped 3 bases and J dropped 6; count of bases not matched to a gene: 6. Germline CDR1 and CDR2: DFQATT and SNEGSKA (reference sequence). The chain's CDR3 is CSASLRAGGDTQYF. The CDR3 DNA reads TGCAGTGCTAGTCTACGAGCGGGGGGGGATACGCAGTATTTT.

The chain recombines TRBV6-2 or TRBV6-3 with TRBJ2-7, with 7 bases matching TRBD2. Germline V gives CDR1 MNHEY, CDR2 SVGEGT. V lost 7 bases to trimming and J lost 4 bases; unmatched junction nucleotides: 16. This CDR3 spans 16 amino acids. The CDR3 DNA is TGTGCCAGCACCGAAGCCACGGGGGAGGGCAGGTACGAGCAGTACTTC. It is translated as CASTEATGEGRYEQYF.

The chain couples TRBV5-1 to TRBJ2-6, with D possibly TRBD2 on 6 matching bases. From germline, CDR1 is SGHRS and CDR2 YFSETQ. The CDR3 has 17 amino acids. With 7 bases removed from V and 0 bases from J, the gap between germline ends came to 17 bases. This CDR3 reads CASGSGTSLSGANVLTF. For the CDR3, the DNA is TGCGCCAGCGGATCCGGGACTTCCCTCTCTGGGGCCAACGTCCTGACTTTC. Combining the CDR3 with reference TRBV5-1 and TRBJ2-6 gives the whole variable domain KAGVTQTPRYLIKTRGQQVTLSCSPISGHRSVSWYQQTPGQGLQFLFEYFSETQRNKGNFPGRFSGRQFSNSRSEMNVSTLELGDSALYLCASGSGTSLSGANVLTFGAGSRLTVL.

This clonotype showed up many times. This rearrangement joins TRBV12-3 or TRBV12-4 to TRBJ2-1, with 8 positions matching TRBD2. This CDR3 spans 15 amino acids. J gave up 4 bases and V 3 bases, and 5 bases lay outside the gene matches. CDR3 in amino acids: CASSFRTSSYNEQFF. CDR3 DNA sequence: TGTGCCAGCAGTTTCCGGACTAGCTCATACAATGAGCAGTTCTTC.

This clonotype occurred a few times. The V call is TRBV20-1, the J call TRBJ1-2; D is unresolved. Trimming cost V 3 bases and J 2 bases, with 7 bases left between them. Germline V CDR1 and CDR2: DFQATT, SNEGSKA (reference sequence). The length of the CDR3 is 12 residues. DNA of the CDR3: TGCAGTGCTAGTGGCGGGAACTATGGCTACACCTTC. It encodes CSASGGNYGYTF.

The rearrangement uses TRBV5-1 and TRBJ1-2; D gene ambiguous. V lost 7 bases and J lost 2, with 12 bases in between. The germline V gene has CDR1 SGHRS and CDR2 YFSETQ. The CDR3 extends over 13 amino acids. The CDR3 is CASAPGVNYGYTF. CDR3 coding DNA: TGCGCCAGCGCCCCGGGAGTCAACTATGGCTACACCTTC.

The rearrangement uses TRBV5-1 and TRBJ2-1, with 10 positions matching TRBD2. J was trimmed by 6 bases and V by 3 bases; bases with no gene match: 6. Looked up from germline, CDR1 is SGHRS and CDR2 is YFSETQ. The CDR3 loop spans 15 amino acids. Written as DNA, the CDR3 is TGCGCCAGCAGCTCGACCGGGACTAGCGCCAATGAGCAGTTCTTC. Translation gives CASSSTGTSANEQFF.

This clonotype has only a few counts. The rearrangement links TRBV29-1 to TRBJ2-7; D tentatively fits TRBD1 or TRBD2 (6 bases each). The CDR3 runs to 15 residues. V was pared by 5 bases and J by 2 bases, with 19 bases between. Germline-derived CDR1 and CDR2 are SQVTM and ANQGSEA. The CDR3 region has the DNA TGCAGCGTTCGCCGGGGGCGGGACATTACCTACGAGCAGTACTTC. Residues: CSVRRGRDITYEQYF.

The table lists this clonotype with many counts. The chain joins TRBV29-1 to TRBJ2-1; D tentatively reads TRBD1 or TRBD2 (5 bases each). Trimming removed 5 bases at V and 9 bases at J, with 11 bases between. CDR1 and CDR2 (germline): SQVTM, ANQGSEA. The CDR3 sequence is 11 residues long. For the CDR3, the DNA is TGCAGCGTTCCCGTGGGGGTTGAGCAGTTCTTC. Its translation is CSVPVGVEQFF.

This chain connects TRBV5-1 to TRBJ2-1, with a possible D match to TRBD1 (5 bases). This CDR3 has 14 amino acids. CDR1 is SGHRS, CDR2 YFSETQ, per germline. With 4 bases removed from V and 7 bases from J, the gap between germline ends came to 15 bases. CDR3 sequence reads: CASSPDTVWNEQFF. The CDR3 region has the DNA TGCGCCAGCAGCCCGGACACTGTTTGGAATGAGCAGTTCTTC.

V usage is TRBV2 and J usage is TRBJ2-5; 7 bases are a match to TRBD2. The CDR3 runs to 13 residues. Looked up from germline, CDR1 is SNHLY and CDR2 is FYNNEI. Trimming removed 5 bases from V and 10 bases from J; junction bases left unmatched: 10. In DNA form, the CDR3 reads TGTGCCAGCAGTTCTAGCGGAGGATGGGACCAGTACTTC. Translated: CASSSSGGWDQYF.